This TCR beta chain emerged from a study of blood T cells in healthy people across ages. The wider study: Researchers report that template switching captured about one barcoded beta molecule per two T cells.

Samples each had at least 5 micrograms of total RNA extracted. Alongside a J-beta primer mix, a sample-barcoded 5' primer served in a second PCR lasting 7 to 11 cycles. Each cDNA was tagged by a template-switch adaptor containing 12 random nucleotides. In TCRdb, the 5' RACE reads were re-called with MiXCR into one record per CDR3 protein. The sample shows about 1.4 million distinct CDR3 sequences, around 59% of them seen only once. This clonotype originated in a man aged 18 to 29 in good health. Sequenced material: blood.

The CDR3 nucleotides read TGCAGCGTTGAATCCACAGGGGGAAGTGAGCAGTTCTTC. It translates to CSVESTGGSEQFF. This rearrangement joins TRBV29-1 to TRBJ2-1; 8 nucleotides line up with TRBD1. Germline CDR1 and CDR2: SQVTM and ANQGSEA. The CDR3 spans 13 residues. V was pared by 2 bases and J by 9 bases, with 6 bases of the junction left unmatched.